This T cell receptor beta chain was captured by sequencing in a study of cytomegalovirus exposure and HLA in healthy donors. Study conclusions and caveats: In a later analysis, TCR beta V- and J-gene trimming showed a link to a missense DCLRE1C variant.

The PCR contained 60 Vbeta and 13 Jbeta primers. In the study's own analysis: Later, an analysis found about 83 million unique TCR beta chains, and 8.5 million to 12 million of these were shared. The method was immunoSEQ multiplex PCR; TCRdb's version includes in-frame clones alone and lacks a portion of them. V and J calls and clone size are copied from that table; D and trimming were computed from the DNA. The sample has 100,000 to 150,000 clones, more than 65% seen once. Donors showed nominal health when sampled, although they likely had unrecorded immune exposures. A few counts support this clone. Its matching antigen is unknown. Germline V gene lookup returns CDR1 SGHNT and CDR2 YENEEA. Trimming took off 4 bases at V and 3 bases at J, with 9 bases between the two ends. The CDR3 has 13 residues.

V usage is TRBV11-3 and J usage is TRBJ1-1; D is perhaps TRBD1 (6 bases). This clonotype originated in a woman in her fifties or sixties in good health and CMV-seropositive. Sequenced input: PBMCs. CDR3 DNA sequence: TGTGCCAGCAGCTCACAGGGCGACACTGAAGCTTTCTTT. Protein product: CASSSQGDTEAFF.